The clone carrying this T cell receptor (beta chain) has ten or more counts. Listed TCR primers, together with previously described methods, were used for the bulk TCR libraries. MiXCR was run by TCRdb on the PCR reads, yielding one entry per CDR3 protein. The sample records 88,000 or so distinct CDR3 sequences, around 20% being singletons. Trimming removed 5 bases from V and 8 bases from J, with 18 bases in between. Looked up from germline, CDR1 is LGHNT and CDR2 is FRNRAP. The CDR3 sequence is 14 residues long. The data originate from a study of molecular identifiers for immune sequencing clone quantification.

The chain links TRBV12-5 to TRBJ1-1; D unclear. Sequenced input: naive CD8+ T cells from blood, with Jurkat cell RNA spiked in. Subset denoted: FACS-sorted CD8+CD4-CCR7+CD45RA+ naive T cells. The TCR was taken from a human donor in good health. Some libraries in this study had Jurkat cell RNA spiked in. The CDR3 spells CASGPSLKFDEAFF. In DNA form, the CDR3 reads TGTGCTAGTGGTCCGTCCCTTAAGTTTGACGAAGCTTTCTTT.